This T cell receptor (beta chain) was profiled in a study of blood T cell repertoires in COVID-19. Participant age was about 18 to 95 years, and participants resided in 24 US areas. The CDR3 is made up of 15 amino acids. Germline V gives CDR1 LNHDA, CDR2 SQIVND (reference sequence). Trimming took 5 bases from V and 3 from J; bases not matched to a gene: 7. Per the study methods: Reference gene primer amplification gave nucleated cell count estimates. Libraries were prepared by immunoSEQ multiplex PCR; TCRdb keeps only in-frame clonotypes and omits some of them. The V and J calls and clone size come from that table; D and trimming were worked out from the DNA. This sample has roughly 280,000 clones; just under 90% occur once, and the top ten carry about 4%.

The origin of this receptor is a woman aged 25 to 39 with acute COVID-19. Sequencing was performed on PBMCs or T cells enriched from blood (not recorded which). V gene TRBV19 combines with J gene TRBJ2-1; TRBD1 aligns across 7 bases. DNA for the CDR3: TGTGCCAGTAGTTCCCTAGACAGGGACTACAATGAGCAGTTCTTC. Residues: CASSSLDRDYNEQFF.